The sequence of this T cell receptor beta chain was determined in a study of naive and memory T cell subsets. Broader study findings: From naive to CM, EM and EMRA, diversity decreased and Gini increased.

An equimolar mix of two oligonucleotides served as the beta constant-region primer for TRBC1 and TRBC2. A 12-nucleotide UMI and the SP2 primer were added to the cDNA 3' end by oligonucleotide ligation. In TCRdb, the UMI-ligation and nested PCR reads were re-called with MiXCR into one record per CDR3 protein. This table has 70,000 to 95,000 distinct CDR3 sequences, more than 6.5% appearing once. Sequential positive selection took CD4 T cells first, then CD8 T cells. A note on this clonotype: The antigen remains unidentified. Because the CDR3 is missing its conserved closing phenylalanine or tryptophan, this is likely a read error.

The TCR originated in a human donor in good health. The sequenced material came from central memory CD4+ T cells from blood.

The CDR3 DNA reads TGTGCCAGCAGCTCGCCCCTTCAGGGGAACAATGAGCAGTTCTTA. Its protein is CASSSPLQGNNEQFL. The J gene is TRBJ2-1, the V gene TRBV7-3; the D gene is possibly TRBD1 (6 bases). This CDR3 has 15 amino acids. V dropped 4 bases and J dropped 5 bases, with 15 bases sitting between them. CDR1 and CDR2 from the germline V gene are SGHTA and FQGTGA.